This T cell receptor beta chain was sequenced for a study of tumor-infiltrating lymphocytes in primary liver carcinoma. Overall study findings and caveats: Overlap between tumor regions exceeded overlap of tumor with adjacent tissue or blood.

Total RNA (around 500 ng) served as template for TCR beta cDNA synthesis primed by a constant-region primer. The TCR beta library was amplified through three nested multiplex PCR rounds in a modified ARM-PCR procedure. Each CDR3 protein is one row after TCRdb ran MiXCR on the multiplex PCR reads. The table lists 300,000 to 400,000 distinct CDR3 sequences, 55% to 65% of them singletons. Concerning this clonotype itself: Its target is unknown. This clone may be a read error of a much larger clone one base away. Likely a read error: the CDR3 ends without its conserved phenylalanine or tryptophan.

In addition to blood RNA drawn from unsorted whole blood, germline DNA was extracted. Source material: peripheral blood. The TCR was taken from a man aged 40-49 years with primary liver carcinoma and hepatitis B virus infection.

The CDR3 region is CASRLDRRGGTEAFY. As DNA, the CDR3 is TGTGCCAGCAGATTGGACCGACGAGGTGGCACTGAAGCTTTCTAT. V usage is TRBV6-5 and J usage is TRBJ1-1; no clear D gene. CDR1 MNHEY and CDR2 SVGAGI come from the germline V gene. V lost 6 bases to trimming and J lost 4 bases, with 18 bases between them. This CDR3 contains 15 residues.